This TCR beta chain was recorded in a study of spatial heterogeneity in lung cancer. Turning to the study itself: Alpha-chain sequences were detected in numbers that were consistently lower than beta-chain sequences.

This clonotype was detected only a few times. This CDR3 region has 13 residues. From germline, CDR1 is SQVTM and CDR2 ANQGSEA. Trimming removed 1 base at V and 2 bases at J, with 9 bases between. As for time point: blood at routine non-recurrence follow-up after resection. TCRs were sequenced from unsorted whole RNA of tumor, nontumor lung or PBMC. Every cDNA TCR molecule received its own unique molecular identifier. TCRdb independently ran MiXCR on the 5' RACE reads; one entry per CDR3 protein. There are around 110,000 distinct CDR3 sequences in the sample; 9% to 15% occur only once, and around 17% lies in the top ten.

This material consisted of PBMCs, taken at follow-up. The sequence came from a male donor with early-stage non-small cell lung cancer. V gene TRBV29-1 combines with J gene TRBJ2-7; D is perhaps TRBD2 (7 bases). CDR3 in DNA: TGCAGCGTTGAAGCGGGGGGCCCCTACGAGCAGTACTTC. Amino acid sequence: CSVEAGGPYEQYF.